These 6 T cell receptor beta chains share one sample of origin, sequenced in a study of T cells in Graves' hyperthyroidism and ophthalmopathy. RNA transcripts served as the template for amplifying TCR beta CDR3 regions. Using the HTBI primer set, a first-round RT-PCR was run on the TCR CDR3. TCRdb passed the multiplex PCR reads through MiXCR, listing each CDR3 protein once. The profile covers around 290,000 distinct CDR3 sequences, with 10% to 15% appearing a single time and approximately 7.8% taken by the ten largest. Sequenced sample: blood. The source is a woman in her thirties with Graves' hyperthyroidism that later progressed to Graves' ophthalmopathy.

This clonotype was counted only a few times. The rearrangement links TRBV9 to TRBJ2-1; tentatively, D is TRBD2 (7 bases). Trimming cost V 4 bases and J 10 bases, with 21 bases left between them. Per germline, CDR1 SGDLS and CDR2 YYNGEE. The CDR3 has 15 amino acids. The chain's CDR3 is CASSPYEGGIGEQFF. In DNA, the CDR3 is TGTGCCAGCAGCCCCTATGAGGGGGGGATTGGGGAGCAGTTCTTC.

This clonotype was counted at least ten times. The chain recombines TRBV14 with TRBJ2-5; 10 bases map to TRBD1. The CDR3 is 16 amino acids. The V gene's germline CDR1 is SGHDN and CDR2 FVKESK. V shed 4 bases, J shed 1 base, and the junction held 6 bases outside the gene matches. The CDR3 DNA follows: TGTGCCAGCAGCCTCGGGGACAGGGGAAGCCAAGAGACCCAGTACTTC. It is translated as CASSLGDRGSQETQYF.

This clonotype was detected ten times or more. The chain has TRBV18 and TRBJ1-3; D is perhaps TRBD1 (6 bases). Trimming removed 4 bases at V and 2 bases at J, with 12 bases between. The germline CDR1 and CDR2 sequences are KGHSH and LQKENI. This CDR3 region has 15 residues. CDR3 nucleotide sequence: TGTGCCAGCTCACAACGAACAGGGACTGGAAACACCATATATTTT. It yields the protein CASSQRTGTGNTIYF.

In this sample, this clonotype turned up many times. The V and J genes are TRBV6-2 or TRBV6-3 and TRBJ1-1; D uncertain. Per the germline V gene, CDR1 is MNHEY and CDR2 is SVGEGT. The CDR3 spans 12 residues. V was trimmed by 8 bases and J by 7 bases, leaving 14 bases between them. The CDR3 DNA follows: TGTGCCAGCGAGCCCGGACTCGGTGAAGCTTTCTTT. This sequence encodes CASEPGLGEAFF.

The table lists this clonotype with many counts. This sequence joins TRBV9 and TRBJ1-2; perhaps TRBD1 as D (6 bases). CDR3 size: 15 residues. Germline V gene sequence: CDR1 SGDLS, CDR2 YYNGEE. Trimming left V 2 bases short and J 4 bases short, with 15 bases between. The CDR3 reads CASSVYQGFGYGYTF. DNA for the CDR3: TGTGCCAGCAGCGTTTACCAGGGGTTCGGCTATGGCTACACCTTC.

In the case of this clonotype: One base away lies a much larger clone, so this may be a sequencing read error. The J gene is TRBJ1-2, the V gene TRBV13, with no clear D. Deletions cut 2 bases from V and 1 base from J, with 17 bases between. This CDR3 is built from 17 residues. From germline, CDR1 is PRHDT and CDR2 FYEKMQ (reference sequence). The CDR3 region is CASSLSAQIDFNYGYTF. CDR3 sequence (DNA): TGTGCCAGCAGCTTATCGGCACAGATAGACTTTAACTATGGCTACACCTTC.